A selection of T cell receptor beta chains follows, all from one sample in a study of OX40 agonist ivuxolimab in advanced cancers. TCRdb keeps only in-frame clones here, not all; method: immunoSEQ multiplex PCR. The table records around 11,000 clones, around 70% of them present only once. The specimen comprised CD4+ or CD8+ T cells sorted from blood, sampled in a trial of the OX40 agonist ivuxolimab. The receptor source for this set is an adult with an advanced solid tumor such as melanoma, head and neck, liver or kidney cancer. CDR3s include the opening cysteine and the closing phenylalanine or tryptophan. The D gene is left open where the match is weak. A row's size may be missing; if present it is once, few, many or a size class.

cdr3_aa: CASSPDRGRNEQYF
cdr3_nt: TGTGCTAGCAGCCCCGACAGGGGGAGAAACGAGCAGTACTTC
j_call: TRBJ2-7
clone_size: .
d_call: TRBD1
v_call: TRBV7-7

cdr3_aa: CASSESPGTGNQPQHF
cdr3_nt: TGTGCCAGCAGTGAATCACCCGGGACAGGCAATCAGCCCCAGCATTTT
j_call: TRBJ1-5
clone_size: .
d_call: TRBD1
v_call: TRBV6-1

cdr3_aa: CATSRGPRDNSYNEQFF
cdr3_nt: TGTGCCACCAGCAGAGGACCTAGGGATAACTCCTACAATGAGCAGTTCTTC
j_call: TRBJ2-1
clone_size: .
d_call: .
v_call: TRBV15

cdr3_aa: CASSLRGYLGTDTQYF
cdr3_nt: TGTGCCAGCAGCCTTAGGGGTTACCTAGGCACAGATACGCAGTATTTT
j_call: TRBJ2-3
clone_size: .
d_call: .
v_call: TRBV21-1

cdr3_aa: CASSYQGTSGREKQFF
cdr3_nt: TGTGCCAGCAGTTACCAAGGGACTAGCGGGAGGGAAAAGCAGTTCTTC
j_call: TRBJ2-1
clone_size: few
d_call: TRBD2
v_call: TRBV7-9

cdr3_aa: CASSEGAGRADTQYF
cdr3_nt: TGTGCCAGCAGTGAGGGGGCCGGGAGGGCAGATACGCAGTATTTT
j_call: TRBJ2-3
clone_size: .
d_call: TRBD2
v_call: TRBV6-4

cdr3_aa: CASSSSSPTSGPYEQYF
cdr3_nt: TGTGCCAGCAGCAGTAGCTCCCCGACTAGCGGGCCCTACGAGCAGTACTTC
j_call: TRBJ2-7
clone_size: few
d_call: TRBD2
v_call: TRBV9

cdr3_aa: CASRPGQGLQPQHF
cdr3_nt: TGTGCCAGCAGACCGGGACAGGGCCTTCAGCCCCAGCATTTT
j_call: TRBJ1-5
clone_size: .
d_call: TRBD1
v_call: TRBV6-5

cdr3_aa: CASLTGELFF
cdr3_nt: TGTGCCTCCCTCACCGGGGAGCTGTTTTTT
j_call: TRBJ2-2
clone_size: .
d_call: .
v_call: TRBV30

cdr3_aa: CASSPTGTVNTEAFF
cdr3_nt: TGTGCCAGCAGCCCCACCGGGACAGTAAACACTGAAGCTTTCTTT
j_call: TRBJ1-1
clone_size: .
d_call: TRBD1
v_call: TRBV9

cdr3_aa: CASSLGLVYEQYF
cdr3_nt: TGTGCCAGCAGCCTGGGACTAGTATACGAGCAGTACTTC
j_call: TRBJ2-7
clone_size: .
d_call: TRBD2
v_call: TRBV5-4

cdr3_aa: CASSRGQSGELFF
cdr3_nt: TGCGCCAGCAGCCGGGGACAATCAGGGGAGCTGTTTTTT
j_call: TRBJ2-2
clone_size: .
d_call: .
v_call: TRBV4-1

cdr3_aa: CASSGPKESSYEQYF
cdr3_nt: TGTGCCAGCAGTGGGCCGAAGGAAAGCTCCTACGAGCAGTACTTC
j_call: TRBJ2-7
clone_size: .
d_call: .
v_call: TRBV28

cdr3_aa: CAPRDRDTAGNTEAFF
cdr3_nt: TGTGCCCCCAGGGACAGAGATACTGCGGGGAACACTGAAGCTTTCTTT
j_call: TRBJ1-1
clone_size: .
d_call: .
v_call: TRBV21-1

cdr3_aa: CATSRGQELYEQYF
cdr3_nt: TGTGCCACCAGCAGAGGACAGGAGCTCTACGAGCAGTACTTC
j_call: TRBJ2-7
clone_size: .
d_call: .
v_call: TRBV15

cdr3_aa: CASSFWILTQPQHF
cdr3_nt: TGTGCCAGCAGTTTTTGGATTTTAACCCAGCCCCAGCATTTT
j_call: TRBJ1-5
clone_size: .
d_call: .
v_call: TRBV28

cdr3_aa: CAISVIGTGSYEQYF
cdr3_nt: TGTGCCATCAGTGTCATTGGGACAGGCTCCTACGAGCAGTACTTC
j_call: TRBJ2-7
clone_size: .
d_call: TRBD1
v_call: TRBV10-3

cdr3_aa: CASSGRDTYEQYF
cdr3_nt: TGTGCCAGCAGTGGGCGCGACACCTACGAGCAGTACTTC
j_call: TRBJ2-7
clone_size: .
d_call: .
v_call: TRBV2

cdr3_aa: CASSQDPAGAGGNEQFF
cdr3_nt: TGTGCCAGCAGCCAAGATCCCGCGGGAGCTGGTGGGAATGAGCAGTTCTTC
j_call: TRBJ2-1
clone_size: .
d_call: TRBD2
v_call: TRBV4-2

cdr3_aa: CASSELAGGDTQYF
cdr3_nt: TGTGCCAGCAGCGAACTAGCGGGAGGAGATACGCAGTATTTT
j_call: TRBJ2-3
clone_size: medium-sized
d_call: TRBD2
v_call: TRBV6-4

cdr3_aa: CASSPQPRVSYEQYF
cdr3_nt: TGTGCCAGCAGCCCACAGCCCCGAGTCTCCTACGAGCAGTACTTC
j_call: TRBJ2-7
clone_size: few
d_call: .
v_call: TRBV28

cdr3_aa: CASITNNRGLGYTF
cdr3_nt: TGTGCCAGCATCACAAACAACAGGGGGCTTGGCTACACCTTC
j_call: TRBJ1-2
clone_size: .
d_call: TRBD1
v_call: TRBV28

cdr3_aa: CASRTSGRSPDNEQFF
cdr3_nt: TGTGCCAGCAGGACTAGCGGGAGGTCCCCCGACAATGAGCAGTTCTTC
j_call: TRBJ2-1
clone_size: .
d_call: TRBD2
v_call: TRBV27